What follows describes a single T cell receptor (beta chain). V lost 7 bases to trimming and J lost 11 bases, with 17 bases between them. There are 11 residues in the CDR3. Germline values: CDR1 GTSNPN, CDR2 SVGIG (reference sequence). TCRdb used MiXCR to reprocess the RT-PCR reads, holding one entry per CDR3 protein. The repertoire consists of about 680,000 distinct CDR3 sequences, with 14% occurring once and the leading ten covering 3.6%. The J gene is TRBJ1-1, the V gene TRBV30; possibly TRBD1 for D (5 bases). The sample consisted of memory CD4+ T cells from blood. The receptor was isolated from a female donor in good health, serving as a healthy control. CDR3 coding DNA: TGTGCCTCCACTCCCGGGACCCGGGCTTTCTTT. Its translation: CASTPGTRAFF.